This T cell receptor (beta chain) emerged from a study of spatial heterogeneity in lung cancer. Across the whole study: There were consistently more beta-chain sequences detected than alpha-chain sequences.

Time point meaning: sample taken at primary tumor resection. V was pared by 5 bases and J by 3 bases, with 17 bases between. This CDR3 comprises 16 residues. To note about this clonotype: The antigen remains undetermined.

TCR cDNA molecules were tagged individually, and each one carried a unique molecular identifier. TCRdb re-called the 5' RACE reads with MiXCR, one entry per CDR3 protein. The table shows about 22,000 distinct CDR3 sequences, with more than 8% occurring only once. Study results and limitations: Mutation counts in tumors were tracked by counts of expanded intratumoral alpha and beta TCRs. Ubiquitous expanded TCR counts tracked ubiquitous nonsynonymous mutations; regional expanded TCR counts tracked regional nonsynonymous mutations.

Material: lung tumor tissue, obtained at surgery. The clonotype was recovered from a male donor with early-stage non-small cell lung cancer. The chain is built from TRBV12-3 or TRBV12-4 and TRBJ1-3, with D hard to call. The CDR3 DNA follows: TGTGCCAGCAGTCTCTCCCGGGCCCCCGGTGGAAACACCATATATTTT. Translating it yields CASSLSRAPGGNTIYF.